This T cell receptor (beta chain) was recovered during a study of blood T cell repertoires in COVID-19. Study details: The samples span acute and convalescent COVID-19 from the United States, Italy and Spain. T cells, B-cell-depleted T cells, or PBMCs provided the cDNA or gDNA that served as material.

As handled by the study authors: Amplification of reference gene primers was used by the study to estimate nucleated cell counts. Assay: immunoSEQ multiplex PCR; the TCRdb copy retains only in-frame clones and omits some. That table gives V, J and clone size, and the DNA gave D and trimming. The sample yields 99,000 or so clones, around 81% seen once. V was shortened by 4 bases and J by 0 bases, with 7 bases between the two germline ends. From germline, CDR1 is SNHLY and CDR2 FYNNEI. This CDR3 is 14 amino acids long. The sample taken for sequencing was peripheral blood. This chain connects TRBV2 to TRBJ1-5, with a possible D match to TRBD1 (6 bases). The sequence was obtained from an elderly man with acute or convalescent COVID-19. CDR3 sequence (DNA): TGTGCCAGCAGTGGGACAGCTAGCAATCAGCCCCAGCATTTT. This codes for CASSGTASNQPQHF.